Listed here are 30 T cell receptor beta chains from one sample, sequenced in a study of beta chain features in type 1 diabetes. The authors reverse transcribed all of the isolated RNA, so sequencing captured expressed TCRB transcripts. Method: immunoSEQ multiplex PCR; TCRdb's copy keeps in-frame clones and lacks some. Of 310,000 or so clones in the sample, about 11% were seen once. The sample was naive CD4+ T cells from blood. The receptors were sampled from a woman younger than 45 in good health.

V usage is TRBV27 and J usage is TRBJ2-1; D remains unclear. CDR1 and CDR2 from the germline V gene are MNHEY and SMNVEV (reference sequence). The CDR3 sequence is 15 residues long. V was shortened by 4 bases and J by 2 bases, with 12 bases between the two germline ends. This CDR3 is CASSSLRRTYNEQFF. CDR3 nucleotides: TGTGCCAGCAGTTCCCTTAGGCGGACCTACAATGAGCAGTTCTTC.

This sequence joins TRBV18 and TRBJ2-5; TRBD2 aligns across 7 bases. Trimming cost V 3 bases and J 1 base; bases outside gene matches: 2. The CDR3 is 14 amino acids. Germline values: CDR1 KGHSH, CDR2 LQKENI. Written as DNA, the CDR3 is TGTGCCAGCTCACCTCGGGGGGTCCAAGAGACCCAGTACTTC. Its translation is CASSPRGVQETQYF.

This clone occurred a few times. The CDR3 nucleotides read TGTGCCAGCAGTTTTCGGAATGAGCAGTTCTTC. Translating it yields CASSFRNEQFF. The J gene is TRBJ2-1, the V gene TRBV28; D gene uncertain. Germline loops: CDR1 MDHEN, CDR2 SYDVKM. Between the trimmed V and J ends, which lost 3 bases and 7 bases, there was a span of 4 bases. This CDR3 is 11 amino acids long. Variable domain in full (rest from reference TRBV28 and TRBJ2-1): DVKVTQSSRYLVKRTGEKVFLECVQDMDHENMFWYRQDPGLGLRLIYFSYDVKMKEKGDIPEGYSVSREKKERFSLILESASTNQTSMYLCASSFRNEQFFGPGTRLTVL.

This clone was counted only a few times. The chain carries TRBV21-1 and TRBJ2-7; TRBD2, the table's D call, was not compared with the DNA. TRBV21-1 is flagged as a pseudogene. The CDR3 has 16 residues. The CDR3 coding sequence is TGTGCCAGCAGCAAGTTGTCCACTAGCGGGAGCAAGGAGCAGTACTTC. Translated: CASSKLSTSGSKEQYF.

To note about this clone: The junction departs from germline at one end; a sequencing error may be responsible. The chain carries TRBV7-7 and TRBJ2-1; maybe TRBD1 (5 bases). Per germline, CDR1 SSHAT and CDR2 FNYEAQ (reference sequence). The CDR3 is made up of 12 amino acids. CDR3: CASSQGLGEQFF. Here the CDR3 DNA reads TGTGCTAGCAGCCAGGGATTGGGTGAGCAGTTCTTC.

This clone came up a few times. The genes are TRBV28 and TRBJ2-3; D might be TRBD2 (6 bases). Germline loops: CDR1 MDHEN, CDR2 SYDVKM. The CDR3 has 12 residues. Trimming stripped 6 bases from V and 4 bases from J, with 8 bases between. The CDR3 reads CASRGEADTQYF. The DNA for the CDR3 is TGTGCCAGCAGAGGGGAGGCAGATACGCAGTATTTT.

This clone appeared a few times. V and J are TRBV4-3 and TRBJ1-1; D is uncertain. The CDR3 has 13 amino acids. Germline V lookup: CDR1 LGHNA, CDR2 YSLEER. The V end lost 6 bases, the J end lost 0 bases, and 8 bases lay between the germline ends. DNA of the CDR3: TGCGCCAGCAGAGGTACAGTGAACACTGAAGCTTTCTTT. Translating it yields CASRGTVNTEAFF.

The chain combines TRBV29-1 with TRBJ2-7, with 7 positions matching TRBD1. The CDR3 is 14 amino acids. Germline V lookup: CDR1 SQVTM, CDR2 ANQGSEA. Trimming took 7 bases from V and 2 from J; bases not matched to a gene: 11. The CDR3 loop reads CSAGQDQPPYEQYF. In nucleotides, the CDR3 is TGCAGCGCCGGACAGGACCAACCTCCCTACGAGCAGTACTTC.

The rearrangement links TRBV18 to TRBJ2-1; TRBD2 aligns across 14 bases. This CDR3 is 16 amino acids long. Per germline, CDR1 KGHSH and CDR2 LQKENI. The junction had 5 bases not matched to a gene; V was cut back by 4 bases and J by 6 bases. CDR3 protein: CASSLLGTSGSNEQFF. The CDR3 DNA reads as TGTGCCAGCTCACTCCTCGGGACTAGCGGGAGCAATGAGCAGTTCTTC.

The V gene is TRBV5-1, the J gene TRBJ2-3; D call uncertain. Trimming left V 0 bases short and J 6 bases short, with 5 bases between. Germline lookup yields CDR1 SGHRS and CDR2 YFSETQ. This CDR3 has 12 amino acids. CDR3 bases: TGCGCCAGCAGCTTGGAATCGGATACGCAGTATTTT. It translates to CASSLESDTQYF.

This clone has only a few counts. The V and J genes are TRBV7-9 and TRBJ1-4, with a weak D call TRBD1 (5 bases). There are 15 residues in the CDR3. Germline values: CDR1 SEHNR, CDR2 FQNEAQ (reference sequence). V was clipped by 5 bases and J by 5 bases, with 15 bases between them. Here the CDR3 reads CASSPHQGENEKLFF. DNA of the CDR3: TGTGCCAGCAGCCCTCACCAAGGGGAAAATGAAAAACTGTTTTTT.

The J gene is TRBJ2-1, the V gene TRBV5-1, with TRBD2 matching over 8 bases. Germline CDR1 SGHRS, CDR2 YFSETQ. V dropped 3 bases and J dropped 9; count of bases not matched to a gene: 11. The CDR3 sequence is 15 residues long. Here the CDR3 DNA reads TGCGCCAGCAGCTCACTAGCGGACCTACAGAGTGAGCAGTTCTTC. Its protein product is CASSSLADLQSEQFF.

This clone was seen repeatedly, ten times or more. The chain has TRBV4-3 and TRBJ2-3; 11 bases agree with TRBD1. Germline values: CDR1 LGHNA, CDR2 YSLEER. This CDR3 spans 17 amino acids. The V segment lost 0 bases and the J segment 5 bases; nucleotides outside the gene matches: 7. For the CDR3, the DNA is TGCGCCAGCAGCCAAGATCCGGGGACAGGGGGAATAGATACGCAGTATTTT. Protein sequence: CASSQDPGTGGIDTQYF.

The rearrangement joins TRBV18 to TRBJ2-4; 7 bases line up with TRBD1. The CDR3 is 15 residues long. V was pared by 2 bases and J by 5 bases, with 6 bases of the junction left unmatched. Germline loops: CDR1 KGHSH, CDR2 LQKENI. The CDR3 nucleotides are TGTGCCAGCTCACCAGGACAGGCAACCCAAAACATTCAGTACTTC. This translates into CASSPGQATQNIQYF.

This clone showed up just a few times. The genes are TRBV2 and TRBJ2-1; 9 bases fit TRBD2. This CDR3 is 19 amino acids long. The V segment lost 8 bases and the J segment 2 bases; nucleotides outside the gene matches: 19. Germline CDR1 SNHLY, CDR2 FYNNEI. In DNA, the CDR3 is TGTGCCAGCGGCTCTTCTAGCGGGACCGCGGCGGGTACCTACAATGAGCAGTTCTTC. Protein: CASGSSSGTAAGTYNEQFF.

This clone was recorded a few times. The rearrangement uses TRBV6-1 and TRBJ1-2; D uncertain. V was cut by 6 bases and J by 0 bases, with 14 bases left in between. The germline V gene encodes CDR1 MNHNS and CDR2 SASEGT. The CDR3 is 15 residues long. CDR3 region: CASRPGRGANYGYTF. The CDR3 nucleotides read TGTGCCAGCAGGCCCGGACGGGGAGCTAACTATGGCTACACCTTC.

The chain combines TRBV5-1 with TRBJ2-7; TRBD1 might be the D (5 bases). The germline gives CDR1 SGHRS, CDR2 YFSETQ. V was shortened by 2 bases and J by 6 bases, with 9 bases between the two germline ends. This CDR3 region has 12 residues. CDR3 sequence reads: CASSLSRAEQYF. CDR3 DNA sequence: TGCGCCAGCAGCTTAAGCAGGGCCGAGCAGTACTTC.

This clone was observed a few times. Other DNA sequences in the sample encode the same CDR3. This sequence joins TRBV7-2 and TRBJ2-5; no clear D gene. CDR1 and CDR2 from the germline V gene are SGHTA and FQGNSA. There are 14 residues in the CDR3. V gave up 0 bases and J gave up 2 bases, with 7 bases separating them. CDR3: CASSLAGRQETQYF. DNA for the CDR3: TGTGCCAGCAGCTTAGCGGGCAGGCAAGAGACCCAGTACTTC. The whole variable domain, remainder taken from reference TRBV7-2 and TRBJ2-5, is GAGVSQSPSNKVTEKGKDVELRCDPISGHTALYWYRQSLGQGLEFLIYFQGNSAPDKSGLPSDRFSAERTGGSVSTLTIQRTQQEDSAVYLCASSLAGRQETQYFGPGTRLLVL.

This CDR3 is CASSSLNTGELFF. The CDR3 DNA is TGCGCCAGCAGTTCCCTGAACACCGGGGAGCTGTTTTTT. The V call is TRBV5-1, the J call TRBJ2-2; no clear D gene. Germline lookup yields CDR1 SGHRS and CDR2 YFSETQ. This CDR3 region has 13 residues. The V and J ends lost 5 bases and 1 base respectively, with 6 bases between them.

This clone was counted only a few times. The chain couples TRBV15 to TRBJ1-2; 7 nucleotides align to TRBD1. V gave up 0 bases and J gave up 8 bases; unmatched junction bases: 12. The germline gives CDR1 LNHNV, CDR2 YYDKDF (reference sequence). This CDR3 spans 16 amino acids. CDR3 region: CATSRDPVGQEEGYTF. The DNA of the CDR3 is TGTGCCACCAGCAGAGATCCCGTCGGACAGGAGGAGGGCTACACCTTC.

This clone was found a few times. The chain is built from TRBV28 and TRBJ2-7; D is ambiguous. This CDR3 region has 14 residues. The ends were cut back, 4 bases at V and 0 bases at J, with 10 bases in the middle. The germline CDR1 and CDR2 sequences are MDHEN and SYDVKM. The CDR3 loop is CASSSSGHSYEQYF. In DNA, the CDR3 is TGTGCCAGCAGTTCCTCGGGTCACTCCTACGAGCAGTACTTC.

This clone was counted only a few times. V gene TRBV7-2 combines with J gene TRBJ1-2, with a weak D call TRBD1 (6 bases). V gave up 1 base and J gave up 6 bases, with 15 bases separating them. Germline assignment: CDR1 SGHTA and CDR2 FQGNSA. The CDR3 spans 15 residues. CDR3 in DNA: TGTGCCAGCAGCTTAGATGTATTGGGGGCCGATGGCTACACCTTC. Translated, it gives CASSLDVLGADGYTF.

This clone was seen a few times. The DNA for the CDR3 is TGTGCCAGCAGCCCCCATGGGGGCGGTGGCTACACCTTC. Its translation: CASSPHGGGGYTF. The chain links TRBV7-2 to TRBJ1-2, with D maybe TRBD1 (6 bases). Per germline, CDR1 SGHTA and CDR2 FQGNSA. Trimming removed 5 bases at V and 7 bases at J, with 14 bases between. CDR3 size: 13 residues.

This clone was seen a few times. V gene TRBV15 combines with J gene TRBJ2-4; 7 bases line up with TRBD1. Germline V gene sequence: CDR1 LNHNV, CDR2 YYDKDF (reference sequence). The CDR3 totals 15 residues. V shed 5 bases, J shed 2 bases, and the junction held 6 bases outside the gene matches. In DNA, the CDR3 is TGTGCCACCAGCGGCCGGACAGGTCCCAAAAACATTCAGTACTTC. Translation gives CATSGRTGPKNIQYF.

Only a few counts were recorded for this clone. The chain combines TRBV7-9 with TRBJ2-1; TRBD2 might be the D (5 bases). Deletions cut 3 bases from V and 9 bases from J, with 12 bases between. The germline CDR1 and CDR2 sequences are SEHNR and FQNEAQ (reference sequence). CDR3 length equals 13 residues. The CDR3 spells CASSLPSLSEQFF. DNA of the CDR3: TGTGCCAGCAGCTTGCCTAGCCTGAGTGAGCAGTTCTTC.

At least ten counts were recorded for this clone. The rearrangement joins TRBV4-3 to TRBJ2-4; 9 nucleotides line up with TRBD2. CDR1 and CDR2 (germline): LGHNA, YSLEER. The CDR3 has 15 residues. The V and J ends lost 1 base and 8 bases, in that order; junction bases with no gene match: 6. CDR3 residues: CASSQVYAGGDIQYF. CDR3 nucleotides: TGCGCCAGCAGCCAAGTCTACGCGGGAGGGGACATTCAGTACTTC.

The chain carries TRBV27 and TRBJ1-1; the D is unclear. CDR3 size: 14 residues. Trimming pared 8 bases from V and 4 bases from J, leaving 17 bases between. The germline V gene encodes CDR1 MNHEY and CDR2 SMNVEV (reference sequence). As DNA, the CDR3 is TGTGCCAGCTACGGCGGGCCCCGAACCACTGAAGCTTTCTTT. This encodes CASYGGPRTTEAFF.

This clone was seen a handful of times. V and J are TRBV18 and TRBJ2-5, with TRBD1 matching 7 bases. The V segment lost 4 bases and the J segment 6 bases; nucleotides outside the gene matches: 5. Germline-derived CDR1 and CDR2 are KGHSH and LQKENI. This CDR3 is 13 amino acids long. The DNA of the CDR3 is TGTGCCAGCTCACGAACAGGGGAGAAGACCCAGTACTTC. Translating it yields CASSRTGEKTQYF.

The chain has TRBV6-4 and TRBJ2-1; TRBD2 might be the D (7 bases). The CDR3 has 16 amino acids. Looked up from germline, CDR1 is MRHNA and CDR2 is SNTAGT. V was pared by 4 bases and J by 1 base, with 14 bases between. The CDR3 sequence: CASSALRGGSYNEQFF. Here the CDR3 DNA reads TGTGCCAGCAGTGCCCTAAGGGGGGGTTCCTACAATGAGCAGTTCTTC.

This chain uses TRBV18 with TRBJ1-2; D remains ambiguous. Between the trimmed V and J ends, which lost 3 bases and 0 bases, there was a span of 11 bases. This CDR3 contains 15 residues. Per germline, CDR1 KGHSH and CDR2 LQKENI. DNA for the CDR3: TGTGCCAGCTCACCGTACGGTATAACTAACTATGGCTACACCTTC. This sequence encodes CASSPYGITNYGYTF.